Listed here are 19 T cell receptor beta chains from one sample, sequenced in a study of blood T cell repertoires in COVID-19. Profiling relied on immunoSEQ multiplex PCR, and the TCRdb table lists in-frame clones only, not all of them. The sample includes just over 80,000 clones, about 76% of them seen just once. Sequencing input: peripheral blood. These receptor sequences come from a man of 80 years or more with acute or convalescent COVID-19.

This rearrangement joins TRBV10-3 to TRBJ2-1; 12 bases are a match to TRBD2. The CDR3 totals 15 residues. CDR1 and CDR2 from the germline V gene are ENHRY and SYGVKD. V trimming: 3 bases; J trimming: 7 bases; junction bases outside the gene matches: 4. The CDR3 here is CAISDRTSGINEQFF. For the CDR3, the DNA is TGTGCCATCAGTGACAGGACTAGCGGGATTAATGAGCAGTTCTTC.

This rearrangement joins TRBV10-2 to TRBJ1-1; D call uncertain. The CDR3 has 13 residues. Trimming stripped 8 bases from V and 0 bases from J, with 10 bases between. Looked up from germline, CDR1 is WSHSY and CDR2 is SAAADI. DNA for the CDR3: TGCGCCAGCTCCATGGAGATGAACACTGAAGCTTTCTTT. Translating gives CASSMEMNTEAFF.

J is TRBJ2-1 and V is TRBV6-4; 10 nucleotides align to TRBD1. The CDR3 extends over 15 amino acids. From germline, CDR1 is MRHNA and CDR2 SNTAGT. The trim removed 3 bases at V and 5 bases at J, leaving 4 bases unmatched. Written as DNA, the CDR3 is TGTGCCAGCAGTGATTGGGACAGGGGAAACAATGAGCAGTTCTTC. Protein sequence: CASSDWDRGNNEQFF.

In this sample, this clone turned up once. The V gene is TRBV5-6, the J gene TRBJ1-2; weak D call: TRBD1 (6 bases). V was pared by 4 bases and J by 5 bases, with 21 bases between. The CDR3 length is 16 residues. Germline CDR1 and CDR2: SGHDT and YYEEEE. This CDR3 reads CASSPAPTGPGYGYTF. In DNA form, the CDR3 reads TGTGCCAGCAGCCCCGCCCCTACAGGGCCTGGGTATGGCTACACCTTC. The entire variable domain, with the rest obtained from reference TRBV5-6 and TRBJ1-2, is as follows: DAGVTQSPTHLIKTRGQQVTLRCSPKSGHDTVSWYQQALGQGPQFIFQYYEEEERQRGNFPDRFSGHQFPNYSSELNVNALLLGDSALYLCASSPAPTGPGYGYTFGSGTRLTVV.

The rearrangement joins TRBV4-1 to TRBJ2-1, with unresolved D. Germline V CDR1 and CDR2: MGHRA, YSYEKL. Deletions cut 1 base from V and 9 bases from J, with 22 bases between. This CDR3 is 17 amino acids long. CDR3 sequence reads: CASSQALETRYNGEQFF. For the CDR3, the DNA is TGCGCCAGCAGCCAAGCCCTCGAGACAAGGTATAACGGTGAGCAGTTCTTC.

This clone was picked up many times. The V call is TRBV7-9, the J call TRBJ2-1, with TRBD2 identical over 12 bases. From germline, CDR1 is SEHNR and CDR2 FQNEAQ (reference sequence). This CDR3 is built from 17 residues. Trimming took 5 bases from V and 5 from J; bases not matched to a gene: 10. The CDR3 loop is CASSPRRLAGDNNEQFF. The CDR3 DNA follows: TGTGCCAGCAGCCCCAGGAGACTAGCGGGAGACAACAATGAGCAGTTCTTC.

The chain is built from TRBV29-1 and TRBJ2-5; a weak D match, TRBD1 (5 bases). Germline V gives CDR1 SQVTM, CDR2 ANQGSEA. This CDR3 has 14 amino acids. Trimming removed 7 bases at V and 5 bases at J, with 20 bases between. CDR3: CSAVSQGSRETQYF. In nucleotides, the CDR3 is TGCAGCGCCGTGTCCCAGGGCTCCCGTGAGACCCAGTACTTC.

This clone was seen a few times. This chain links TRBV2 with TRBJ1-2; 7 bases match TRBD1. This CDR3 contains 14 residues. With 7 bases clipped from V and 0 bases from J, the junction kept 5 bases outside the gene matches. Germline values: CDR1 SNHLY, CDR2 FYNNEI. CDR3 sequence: CASKTGTANYGYTF. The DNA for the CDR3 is TGTGCCAGCAAAACCGGGACAGCTAACTATGGCTACACCTTC.

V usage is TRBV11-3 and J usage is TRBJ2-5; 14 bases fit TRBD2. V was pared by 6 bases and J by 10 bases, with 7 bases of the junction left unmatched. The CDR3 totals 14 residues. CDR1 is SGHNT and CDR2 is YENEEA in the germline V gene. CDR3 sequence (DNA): TGTGCCAGCAGGGCCGGGACTAGCGGGAGTCACCAGTACTTC. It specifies CASRAGTSGSHQYF.

Written as DNA, the CDR3 is TGCAGCGTTGATAGGGGGTCAGATACGCAGTATTTT. This encodes CSVDRGSDTQYF. The J gene is TRBJ2-3, the V gene TRBV29-1; D may be TRBD1 (6 bases). V was shortened by 3 bases and J by 4 bases, with 8 bases between the two germline ends. The germline V gene has CDR1 SQVTM and CDR2 ANQGSEA. The CDR3 totals 12 residues.

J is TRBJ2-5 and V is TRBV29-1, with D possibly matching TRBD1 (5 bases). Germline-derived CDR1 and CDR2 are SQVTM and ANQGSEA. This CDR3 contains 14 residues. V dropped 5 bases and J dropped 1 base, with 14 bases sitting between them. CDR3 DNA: TGCAGCGTTCGCGCCCGACAGCTCCAAGAGACCCAGTACTTC. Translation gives CSVRARQLQETQYF.

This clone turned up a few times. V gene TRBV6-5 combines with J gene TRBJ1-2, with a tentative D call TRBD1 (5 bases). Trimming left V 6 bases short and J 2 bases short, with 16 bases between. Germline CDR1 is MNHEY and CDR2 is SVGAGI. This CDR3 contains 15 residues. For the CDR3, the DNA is TGTGCCAGCAGGCAACTACAACAGGAGAACTATGGCTACACCTTC. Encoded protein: CASRQLQQENYGYTF.

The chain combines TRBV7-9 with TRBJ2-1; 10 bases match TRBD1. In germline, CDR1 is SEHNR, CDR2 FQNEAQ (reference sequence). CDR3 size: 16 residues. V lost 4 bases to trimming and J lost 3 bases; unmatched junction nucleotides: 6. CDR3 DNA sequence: TGTGCCAGCAGCTCGGACAGGGGGGAGGTCTACAATGAGCAGTTCTTC. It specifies CASSSDRGEVYNEQFF. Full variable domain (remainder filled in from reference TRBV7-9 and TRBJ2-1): DTGVSQNPRHKITKRGQNVTFRCDPISEHNRLYWYRQTLGQGPEFLTYFQNEAQLEKSRLLSDRFSAERPKGSFSTLEIQRTEQGDSAMYLCASSSDRGEVYNEQFFGPGTRLTVL.

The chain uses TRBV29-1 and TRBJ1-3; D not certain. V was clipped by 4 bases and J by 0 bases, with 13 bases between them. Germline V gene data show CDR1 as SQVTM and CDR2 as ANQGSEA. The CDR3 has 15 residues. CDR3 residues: CSVGSLSSSGNTIYF. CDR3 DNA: TGCAGCGTTGGGAGCCTTAGCTCCTCTGGAAACACCATATATTTT.

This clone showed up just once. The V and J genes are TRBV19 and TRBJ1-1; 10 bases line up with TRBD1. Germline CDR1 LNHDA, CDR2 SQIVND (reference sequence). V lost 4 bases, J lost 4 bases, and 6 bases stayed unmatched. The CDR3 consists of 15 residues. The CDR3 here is CASSKRQGAGTEAFF. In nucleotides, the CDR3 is TGTGCCAGTAGTAAAAGACAGGGGGCAGGCACTGAAGCTTTCTTT.

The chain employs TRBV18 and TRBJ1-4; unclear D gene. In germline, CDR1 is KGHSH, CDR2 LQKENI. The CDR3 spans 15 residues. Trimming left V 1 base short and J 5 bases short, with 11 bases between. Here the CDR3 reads CASSPLLQLNEKLFF. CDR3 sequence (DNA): TGTGCCAGCTCACCACTTTTACAGCTAAATGAAAAACTGTTTTTT.

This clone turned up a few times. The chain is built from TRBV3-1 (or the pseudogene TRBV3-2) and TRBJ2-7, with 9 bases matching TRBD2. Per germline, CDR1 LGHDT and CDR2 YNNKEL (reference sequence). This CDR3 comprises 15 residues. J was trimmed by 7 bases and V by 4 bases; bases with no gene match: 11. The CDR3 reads CASSPLVLAGVEQYF. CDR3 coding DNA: TGTGCCAGCAGCCCTCTGGTGTTAGCGGGAGTTGAGCAGTACTTC.

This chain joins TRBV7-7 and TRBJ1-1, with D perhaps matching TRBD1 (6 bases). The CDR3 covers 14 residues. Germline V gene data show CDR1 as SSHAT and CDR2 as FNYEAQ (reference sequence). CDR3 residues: CASDSQLGGQRDFF. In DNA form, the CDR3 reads TGTGCTAGCGACTCTCAGCTTGGAGGACAGAGGGATTTCTTT.

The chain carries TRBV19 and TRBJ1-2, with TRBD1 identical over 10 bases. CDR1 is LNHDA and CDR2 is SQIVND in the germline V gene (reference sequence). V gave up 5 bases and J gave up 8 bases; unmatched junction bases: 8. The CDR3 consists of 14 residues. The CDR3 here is CASSAGQGRVGYTF. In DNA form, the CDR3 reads TGTGCCAGTAGTGCGGGACAGGGGAGAGTGGGCTACACCTTC.